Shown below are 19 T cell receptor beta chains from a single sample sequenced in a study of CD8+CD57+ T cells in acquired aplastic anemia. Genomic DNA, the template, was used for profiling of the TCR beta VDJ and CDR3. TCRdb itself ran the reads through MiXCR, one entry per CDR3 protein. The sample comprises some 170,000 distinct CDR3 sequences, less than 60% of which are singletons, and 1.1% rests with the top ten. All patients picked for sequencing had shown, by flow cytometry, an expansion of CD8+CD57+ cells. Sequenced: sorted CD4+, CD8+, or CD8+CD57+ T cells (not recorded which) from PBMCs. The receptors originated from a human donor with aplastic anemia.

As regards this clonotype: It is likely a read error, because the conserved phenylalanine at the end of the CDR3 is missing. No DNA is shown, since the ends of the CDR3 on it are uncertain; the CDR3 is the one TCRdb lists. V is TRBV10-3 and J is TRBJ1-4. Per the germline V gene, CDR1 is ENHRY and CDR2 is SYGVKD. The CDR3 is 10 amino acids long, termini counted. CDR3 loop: CAISEPGLAG.

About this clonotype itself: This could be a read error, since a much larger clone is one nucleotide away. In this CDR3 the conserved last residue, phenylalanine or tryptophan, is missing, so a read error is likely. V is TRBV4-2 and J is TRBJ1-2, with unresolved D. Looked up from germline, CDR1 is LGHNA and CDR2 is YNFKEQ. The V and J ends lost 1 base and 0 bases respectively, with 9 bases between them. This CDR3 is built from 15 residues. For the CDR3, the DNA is TGTGCCAGCAGCCAAGGACAAGCCCCTAACTATGGCTACACCCTC. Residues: CASSQGQAPNYGYTL.

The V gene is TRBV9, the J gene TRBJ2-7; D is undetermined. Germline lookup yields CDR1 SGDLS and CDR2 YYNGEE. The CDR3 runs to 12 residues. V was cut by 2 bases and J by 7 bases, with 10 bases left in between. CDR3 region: CASSVGSNEQYF. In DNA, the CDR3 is TGTGCCAGCAGCGTGGGGTCTAATGAGCAGTACTTC.

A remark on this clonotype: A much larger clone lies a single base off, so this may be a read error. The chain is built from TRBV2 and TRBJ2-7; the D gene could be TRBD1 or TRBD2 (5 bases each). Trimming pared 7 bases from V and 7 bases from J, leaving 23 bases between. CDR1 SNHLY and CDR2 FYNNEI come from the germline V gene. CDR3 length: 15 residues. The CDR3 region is CASTGALSSYNEQYF. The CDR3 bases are TGTGCCAGCACCGGGGCCTTGAGCTCCTACAATGAGCAGTACTTC.

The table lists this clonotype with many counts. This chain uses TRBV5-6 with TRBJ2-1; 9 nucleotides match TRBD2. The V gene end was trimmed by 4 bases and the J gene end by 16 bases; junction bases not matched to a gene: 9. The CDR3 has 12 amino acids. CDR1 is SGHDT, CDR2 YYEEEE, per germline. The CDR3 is CASSRIAGECFF. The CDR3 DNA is TGTGCCAGCAGCCGAATAGCGGGGGAGTGTTTCTTC.

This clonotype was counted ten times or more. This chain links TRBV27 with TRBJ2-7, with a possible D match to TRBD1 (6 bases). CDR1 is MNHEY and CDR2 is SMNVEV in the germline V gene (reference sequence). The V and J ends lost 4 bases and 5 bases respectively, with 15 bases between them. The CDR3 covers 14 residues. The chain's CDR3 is CASSSRRQAHEQYF. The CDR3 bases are TGTGCCAGCAGTTCAAGGCGACAGGCCCACGAGCAGTACTTC.

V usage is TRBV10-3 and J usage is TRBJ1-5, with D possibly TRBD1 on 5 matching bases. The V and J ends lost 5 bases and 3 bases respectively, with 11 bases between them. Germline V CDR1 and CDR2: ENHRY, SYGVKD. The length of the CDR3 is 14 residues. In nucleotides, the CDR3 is TGTGCCATCAGTACGGGGGAAACCAATCAGCCCCAGCATTTT. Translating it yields CAISTGETNQPQHF.

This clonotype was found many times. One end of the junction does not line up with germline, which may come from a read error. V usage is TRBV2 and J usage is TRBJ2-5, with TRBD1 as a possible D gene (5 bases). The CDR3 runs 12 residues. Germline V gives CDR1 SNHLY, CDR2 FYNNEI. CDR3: CARRVGQETQYF. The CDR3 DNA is TGTGCCCGCAGGGTGGGCCAAGAGACCCAGTACTTC.

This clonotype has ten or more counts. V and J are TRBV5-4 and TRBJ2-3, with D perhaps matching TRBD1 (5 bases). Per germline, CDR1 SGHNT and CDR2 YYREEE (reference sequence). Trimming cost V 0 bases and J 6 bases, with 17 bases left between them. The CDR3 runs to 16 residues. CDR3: CASSLVVAQGADTQYF. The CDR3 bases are TGTGCCAGCAGCTTGGTCGTCGCCCAAGGGGCGGATACGCAGTATTTT.

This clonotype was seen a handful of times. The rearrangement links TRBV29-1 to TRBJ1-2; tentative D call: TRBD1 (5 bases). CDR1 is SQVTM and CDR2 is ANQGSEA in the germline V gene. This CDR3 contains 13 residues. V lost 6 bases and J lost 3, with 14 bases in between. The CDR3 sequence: CSVQGGGDYGYTF. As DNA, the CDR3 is TGCAGCGTGCAAGGTGGGGGTGACTATGGCTACACCTTC.

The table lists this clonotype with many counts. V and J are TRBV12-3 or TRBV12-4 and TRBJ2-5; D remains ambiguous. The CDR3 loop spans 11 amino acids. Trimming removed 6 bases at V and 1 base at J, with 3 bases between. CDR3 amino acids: CASSTQETQYF. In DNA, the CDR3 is TGTGCCAGCAGCACCCAAGAGACCCAGTACTTC.

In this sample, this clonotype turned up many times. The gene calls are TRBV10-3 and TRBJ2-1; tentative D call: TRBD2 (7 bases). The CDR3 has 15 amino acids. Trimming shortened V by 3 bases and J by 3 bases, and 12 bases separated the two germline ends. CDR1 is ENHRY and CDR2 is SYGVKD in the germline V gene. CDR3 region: CAISESGGLYNEQFF. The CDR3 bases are TGTGCCATCAGTGAATCGGGGGGCCTCTACAATGAGCAGTTCTTC.

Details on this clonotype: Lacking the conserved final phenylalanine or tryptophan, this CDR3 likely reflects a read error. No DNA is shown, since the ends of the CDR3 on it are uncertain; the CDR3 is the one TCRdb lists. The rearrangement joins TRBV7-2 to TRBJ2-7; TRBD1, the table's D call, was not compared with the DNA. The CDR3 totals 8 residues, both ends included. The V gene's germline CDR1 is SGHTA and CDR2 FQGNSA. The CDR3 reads CASSLGQG.

Here the CDR3 DNA reads TGTGCCACCAGCAGAGATAGGGCAGCCTACGAGCAGTACTTC. Translated, it gives CATSRDRAAYEQYF. The chain links TRBV15 to TRBJ2-7; no firm D call. From germline, CDR1 is LNHNV and CDR2 YYDKDF (reference sequence). V was trimmed by 0 bases and J by 2 bases, leaving 8 bases between them. CDR3 length: 14 amino acids.

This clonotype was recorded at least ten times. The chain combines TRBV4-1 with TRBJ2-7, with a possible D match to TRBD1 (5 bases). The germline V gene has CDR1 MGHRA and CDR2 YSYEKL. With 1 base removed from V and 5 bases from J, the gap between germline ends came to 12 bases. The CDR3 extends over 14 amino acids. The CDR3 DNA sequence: TGCGCCAGCAGCCAAGCAGGGTTTCCAAACGAGCAGTACTTC. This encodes CASSQAGFPNEQYF.

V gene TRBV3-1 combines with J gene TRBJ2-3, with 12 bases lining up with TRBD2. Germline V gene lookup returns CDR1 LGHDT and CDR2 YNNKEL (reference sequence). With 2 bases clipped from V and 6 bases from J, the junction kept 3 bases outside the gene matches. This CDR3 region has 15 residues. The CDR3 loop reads CASSQLAGGLDTQYF. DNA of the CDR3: TGTGCCAGCAGCCAACTAGCGGGGGGGCTTGATACGCAGTATTTT.

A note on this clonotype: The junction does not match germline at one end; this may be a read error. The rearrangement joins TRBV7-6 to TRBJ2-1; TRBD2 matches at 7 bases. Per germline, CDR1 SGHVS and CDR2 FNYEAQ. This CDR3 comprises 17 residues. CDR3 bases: TGTGCTAGCAGCTTAGCGCGTGAGACTAGCCCGTACAATGAGCAGTTCTTC. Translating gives CASSLARETSPYNEQFF.

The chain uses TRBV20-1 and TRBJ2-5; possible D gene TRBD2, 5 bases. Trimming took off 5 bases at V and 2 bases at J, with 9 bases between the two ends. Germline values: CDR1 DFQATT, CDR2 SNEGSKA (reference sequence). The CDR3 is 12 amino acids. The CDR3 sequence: CSAGGLQETQYF. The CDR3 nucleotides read TGCAGTGCTGGTGGACTGCAAGAGACCCAGTACTTC.

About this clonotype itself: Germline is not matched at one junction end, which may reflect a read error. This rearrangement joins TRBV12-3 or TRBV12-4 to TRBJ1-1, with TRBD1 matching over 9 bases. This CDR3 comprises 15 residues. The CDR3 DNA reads TGTGCCAGCAGTCTACTACAGGGGGCGGGAACTGAAGCTCTCTTT. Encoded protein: CASSLLQGAGTEALF.